Included here is one T cell receptor (beta chain) sequence, with context. Which antigen it targets is not known. Within one base of it there is no much larger clone, and no base qualities were kept. This sample was taken from a study of cytomegalovirus exposure and HLA in healthy donors (dated by TCRdb to about 2017). A note on the overall study: An earlier analysis of roughly 610 of the donors reported about 280 Gb of sequence data and 117 million unique TCR beta sequences obtained from approximately 180 million T cells. An early release covering roughly 580 HLA-typed donors comprised about 300 gigabases of sequencing data and 85 million to 100 million unique TCR sequences. Of the 300 to 500 genotyped donors, 70% to 90% were placed in the genetic ancestry cluster associated with self-reported Caucasian donors. The study aimed to test whether cataloging public T cell receptors could reveal signatures of past pathogen exposure. The study profiled the T cell repertoires of about 640 subjects by immunosequencing and related them to cytomegalovirus serostatus. Along with the roughly 710-subject first cohort, a separate validation cohort of roughly 110 different subjects was used. The study combined high-throughput TCR immunosequencing, statistical association of individual TCRs with disease status, and machine learning to predict cytomegalovirus infection status. To study patterns of TCR occurrence, a later analysis re-analyzed previously published TCR beta repertoires from 550 to 800 donors and added high-resolution HLA genotyping. Rather than using new phenotypic data, the later analysis identified candidate immune exposures from TCR beta sequences and from how often those sequences occurred across donors. In an earlier analysis of 587 of the donors, high-throughput TCR beta sequencing was used to judge whether each TCR beta V gene segment behaved as functional or pseudogenic. Donor age, sex, ethnicity and CMV serostatus were collected together with the repertoire data. A later genetic analysis took genome-wide SNP genotypes for about 55% of the roughly 700 donors and used that subset as a discovery cohort. All discovery cohort repertoires had been generated using a single sequencing platform. HLA typing included class I and class II loci at four-digit resolution. The number of donors typed differed by locus, with roughly 620-640 for A, B, C, DRB1 and DQB1, approximately 500 for DQA1, under 610 for DPA1, and around 450 for DPB1. A few DR-DQ haplotypes were treated as single units for association and clustering because of strong linkage in the cohort. Among approximately 370 genotyped donors of the cohort, an average of around 250,000 unique TCR beta nucleotide sequences was sequenced per donor, of which about 19% were non-productive.

Overall study results and their limits: In vitro tests confirmed that a few of the cytomegalovirus-associated TCR beta chains recognize cytomegalovirus antigens. In the study, roughly 160 TCR beta chains were listed as associated with cytomegalovirus. The sequencing pipeline was judged likely to have produced a cluster of highly shared sequence variants as a technical artifact. A further reported finding was that TCR beta sequences accurately predicted the HLA-A and HLA-B alleles for most subjects in the first cohort. About 15 rarely observed V segments, including chromosome 9 orphons, were excluded from the earlier analysis of approximately 600 of the donors because counts were too low. In a later analysis, some 18,000 TCR beta sequences were associated with specific HLA alleles at a false discovery rate of 0.05. Correlated functional status among segregating V segments might reflect linkage disequilibrium, but an unknown experimental factor could not be ruled out. This cohort had only TCR beta chains sequenced, and the lack of alpha or paired-chain data limited which features could be detected. Most CMV-associated TCR beta chains appeared to be HLA-restricted in a later analysis, and the HLA associations seemed to be driven largely by CMV exposure. An association between a missense DCLRE1C variant and V-gene and J-gene trimming of TCR beta chains was found in a later genetic analysis and replicated in an independent cohort. Because HLA typing was unavailable for some donors at each locus, only the typed subset was used in association tests. According to the authors, the approach could potentially be generalized to other disease states and immunological phenotypes. The classifier was reported to diagnose cytomegalovirus status with high specificity and sensitivity in both the original cohort and the validation cohort. A later analysis found that TCR association rates varied across HLA loci, with DRB1 alleles showing the most associated TCRs and HLA-C alleles the fewest. CMV serostatus was the only immune exposure information available for the cohort. A later analysis reported that several top co-occurrence clusters appeared linked to parvovirus B19, influenza, CMV and Epstein-Barr virus. Most TCR sequences were observed very rarely across donors, whereas some public TCRs were present in many individuals. In an earlier analysis of roughly 560 of the donors, most TCR beta V segments were observed in productive rearrangements about 87% or about 30% of the time, broadly matching IMGT annotations. The 87-base-pair reads could not distinguish some IMGT-functional V segments, including TRBV6-2 and TRBV6-3, so those segments were excluded. The presence/absence analyses assumed that sequencing depth was roughly uniform across donors, and that assumption may not be true. In a later genetic analysis, fewer N-insertions in productive TCRs were reported among donors in an Asian-associated ancestry cluster than the roughly 700-donor mean. A later analysis found that HLA-associated TCR beta chains were more clonally expanded and had lower generation probabilities than equally common non-associated chains. When HLA alleles, especially DR and DQ, strongly co-occurred, attributing TCR associations to individual alleles was difficult.

The method was the immunoSEQ multiplex PCR assay. A mixture of 60 forward primers for TCR Vbeta segments and 13 reverse primers for TCR Jbeta segments was used in the multiplex PCR. Amplification of the CDR3 region of rearranged TCR beta genes was performed with a multiplex PCR assay on genomic DNA. The amplified TCR beta libraries were sequenced on the Illumina HiSeq System as 87-base-pair reads. The original methods were these. A later analysis counted about 80 million unique TCR beta chains across the 650 to 700 repertoires, and 9 million to 14 million of these chains were shared by at least two donors. Raw reads were error-corrected and collapsed into unique sequences with a nearest-neighbor algorithm that merged closely related sequences to remove PCR and sequencing errors. CDR3 sequences were aligned to IMGT reference sequences to assign V, D and J gene segments. For a sequence to be retained, at least a six-nucleotide match to both a V gene segment and a J gene segment was required. A rearrangement was called productive if the CDR3 had no stop codons and remained in frame with V and J, and every other rearrangement was called non-productive. Following IMGT convention, CDR3 was defined as the stretch from the second conserved V-encoded cysteine to the conserved J-encoded phenylalanine. Sequences without an unambiguous match to a single V gene segment were excluded from the earlier analysis of almost 600 of the donors. An earlier analysis of a few hundred of the donors classified V segments as functional when productive rearrangements were above 56.7% and as segregating when the standard deviation between donors was above 5%. A statistical classification framework was built to diagnose cytomegalovirus status from the catalog of TCR beta chain sequences. A later analysis assigned V and J genes by comparing TCR nucleotide sequences with IMGT/GENE-DB human TR gene sequences. A later analysis assigned CDR3 sequences and most-parsimonious VDJ recombination scenarios with the TCRdist pipeline. A later analysis defined each TCR beta chain by its CDR3 amino acid sequence plus V-gene family, and excluded reads lacking a unique V-gene family. In a later analysis, 500 to 650 highly shared, low-generation-probability nucleotide sequences were removed to address suspected cross-contamination and a sequencing artifact. In a later analysis, a clonal expansion index was calculated for each public chain from normalized within-repertoire ranks of inferred template counts. In a later analysis, generation probabilities were computed using a VDJ recombination model fitted to out-of-frame rearrangements, and the results were checked against IGoR. In a later analysis, TCR-TCR, TCR-HLA and TCR-CMV co-occurrence was scored with hypergeometric tests, and a repertoire-size bias correction was applied to TCR pairs. To estimate false discovery rates, a later analysis permuted the HLA or CMV assignments 20 times. In a later analysis, co-occurring TCRs were grouped using DBSCAN, with TCRdist sequence similarity added in when clustering inside HLA-allele-positive subsets. For co-occurrence clustering, repertoires with fewer than 30,000 or more than 120,000 public chains were excluded, along with a handful of repertoires with anomalous nucleotide sharing. TCRdb limited this immuneACCESS table to in-frame rearrangements with V and J called. A share of clones is missing; checked studies link under half to unresolved V genes, and the rest is unexplained. V, J and clone size are those of that table, while D and trimming were read from the DNA. For this sample there are 130,000 or so clones; over 8.5% appear just once. Of the sample, around 6% is held by the ten largest clones.

CDR1 and CDR2 were assigned from the germline V gene as SGHTA and FQGNSA. Cut back by 1 base and 4 bases, the V and J ends lie 14 bases apart. Inclusive of the bounding cysteine and phenylalanine, the CDR3 is 15 residues long. Left in the record is the CDR3 DNA by itself, 45 bases read in frame from the first base. In total, 600 or so healthy bone marrow donors made up the cohort. At the time of sampling, every cohort member was nominally healthy, though immune exposures that went unrecorded were likely present. The donor tested CMV seropositive and was one of the 289 seropositive cohort members. Each donor provided a peripheral blood sample, and peripheral blood mononuclear cells were used for TCR beta sequencing. Genomic DNA extraction from the blood cell samples was performed with the Qiagen DNeasy Blood Extraction Kit.

Sequenced input: PBMCs. This clonotype was obtained from a middle-aged woman in good health and CMV-seropositive. The rearrangement joined TRBV7-2 to TRBJ2-7; the best D guess is TRBD2, with 6 bases matching. The CDR3 is CASSLEGRRPYEQYF. The bases read TGTGCCAGCAGCTTAGAAGGGAGGCGGCCTTACGAGCAGTACTTC.